The 24 T cell receptor beta chains given below trace back to one sample, sequenced in a study of OX40 agonist ivuxolimab in advanced cancers. Here immunoSEQ multiplex PCR was the method, and the copy in TCRdb shows in-frame clones only, minus some. The data hold 75,000 to 95,000 clones, with 90% to 95% observed a single time. Here the sequenced sample was CD4+ or CD8+ T cells sorted from blood, taken in a trial of the OX40 agonist ivuxolimab. The receptors were sampled from an adult with an advanced solid tumor such as melanoma, head and neck, liver or kidney cancer.

The V and J genes are TRBV5-1 and TRBJ2-1; 8 bases map to TRBD2. The germline V gene encodes CDR1 SGHRS and CDR2 YFSETQ. The CDR3 loop spans 15 amino acids. V gave up 0 bases and J gave up 7 bases; unmatched junction bases: 6. The CDR3 DNA reads TGCGCCAGCAGCTTGGCCGGCGGGAGGCAGAATGAGCAGTTCTTC. This codes for CASSLAGGRQNEQFF.

This chain uses TRBV5-4 with TRBJ1-2; TRBD1 matches 10 bases. The germline gives CDR1 SGHNT, CDR2 YYREEE (reference sequence). The length of the CDR3 is 15 residues. V trimming: 2 bases; J trimming: 6 bases; junction bases outside the gene matches: 7. CDR3 amino acids: CASSLTSGTGDGYTF. In nucleotides, the CDR3 is TGTGCCAGCAGCTTAACTTCCGGGACAGGGGATGGCTACACCTTC.

This clone showed up just a few times. The CDR3 sequence is CASIRTSGLSYNEQFF. CDR3 nucleotide sequence: TGCGCCAGCATCCGGACTAGCGGCCTCTCCTACAATGAGCAGTTCTTC. V usage is TRBV10-2 and J usage is TRBJ2-1, with 10 bases aligning to TRBD2. After removal of 7 bases from V and 0 bases from J, the junction contained 6 bases not matched to a gene. This CDR3 is 16 amino acids long. Germline values: CDR1 WSHSY, CDR2 SAAADI.

The rearrangement joins TRBV14 to TRBJ2-3, with D perhaps TRBD1 (6 bases). The CDR3 is made up of 12 amino acids. With 3 bases removed from V and 9 bases from J, the gap between germline ends came to 10 bases. Germline CDR1 SGHDN, CDR2 FVKESK. The CDR3 DNA sequence: TGTGCCAGCAGCCAGACAGGCAACACGCAGTATTTT. It specifies CASSQTGNTQYF.

The J gene is TRBJ2-7, the V gene TRBV11-2; the D call may be TRBD1 or TRBD2 (6 bases each). CDR3 length: 15 amino acids. V was pared by 1 base and J by 1 base, with 11 bases between. The V gene's germline CDR1 is SGHAT and CDR2 FQNNGV. The CDR3 protein is CASSLVGAGSYEQYF. The CDR3 coding sequence is TGTGCCAGCAGCTTAGTGGGGGCGGGGTCCTACGAGCAGTACTTC. Looking up the rest from reference TRBV11-2 and TRBJ2-7 gives the full variable domain: EAGVAQSPRYKIIEKRQSVAFWCNPISGHATLYWYQQILGQGPKLLIQFQNNGVVDDSQLPKDRFSAERLKGVDSTLKIQPAKLEDSAVYLCASSLVGAGSYEQYFGPGTRLTVT.

The CDR3 spells CASSTGTTVFNYGYTF. CDR3 bases: TGCGCCAGCAGCACCGGGACAACAGTCTTTAACTATGGCTACACCTTC. The rearrangement uses TRBV5-1 and TRBJ1-2, with TRBD1 as a possible D gene (6 bases). Trimming took 4 bases from V and 1 from J, leaving 17 bases between them. This CDR3 contains 16 residues. Germline CDR1 SGHRS, CDR2 YFSETQ. Supplemented by reference TRBV5-1 and TRBJ1-2, the full variable domain reads KAGVTQTPRYLIKTRGQQVTLSCSPISGHRSVSWYQQTPGQGLQFLFEYFSETQRNKGNFPGRFSGRQFSNSRSEMNVSTLELGDSALYLCASSTGTTVFNYGYTFGSGTRLTVV.

The gene calls are TRBV6-5 and TRBJ2-5; D call uncertain. V gave up 6 bases and J gave up 5 bases, with 7 bases separating them. This CDR3 has 11 residues. From germline, CDR1 is MNHEY and CDR2 SVGAGI. The CDR3 is CASSPRETQYF. The CDR3 DNA reads as TGTGCCAGCAGCCCTCGTGAGACCCAGTACTTC.

The chain couples TRBV6-1 to TRBJ2-4, with 7 bases fitting TRBD1. With V trimmed by 0 bases and J by 9 bases, 14 bases remained unmatched. CDR1 and CDR2 (germline): MNHNS, SASEGT. The CDR3 extends over 17 amino acids. The CDR3 bases are TGTGCCAGCAGTGAAGCCCGCCTTCGACAGGGTATCGGCATTCAGTACTTC. This gives the protein CASSEARLRQGIGIQYF.

The chain has TRBV13 and TRBJ1-1, with D possibly being TRBD1 (5 bases). CDR1 and CDR2 (germline): PRHDT, FYEKMQ (reference sequence). Deletions cut 5 bases from V and 0 bases from J, with 13 bases between. The length of the CDR3 is 15 residues. In DNA form, the CDR3 reads TGTGCCAGCAGCCCGACACAGGTTTTGAACACTGAAGCTTTCTTT. Residues: CASSPTQVLNTEAFF.

The chain employs TRBV19 and TRBJ2-4, with D possibly being TRBD2 (7 bases). With 7 bases removed from V and 3 bases from J, the gap between germline ends came to 16 bases. The germline CDR1 and CDR2 sequences are LNHDA and SQIVND (reference sequence). The CDR3 totals 15 residues. The CDR3 DNA reads as TGTGCCAGTATCGAGGGGGGGTCGGGCAAAAACATTCAGTACTTC. Translated, it gives CASIEGGSGKNIQYF. Full variable domain (remainder filled in from reference TRBV19 and TRBJ2-4): DGGITQSPKYLFRKEGQNVTLSCEQNLNHDAMYWYRQDPGQGLRLIYYSQIVNDFQKGDIAEGYSVSREKKESFPLTVTSAQKNPTAFYLCASIEGGSGKNIQYFGAGTRLSVL.

This chain connects TRBV18 to TRBJ1-1; weak D call: TRBD1 (5 bases). This CDR3 spans 17 amino acids. Germline assignment: CDR1 KGHSH and CDR2 LQKENI. Trimming took off 0 bases at V and 1 base at J, with 15 bases between the two ends. The CDR3 DNA reads as TGTGCCAGCTCACCACCCCTCGGCGGCGGGGCGAACACTGAAGCTTTCTTT. Translation: CASSPPLGGGANTEAFF.

This rearrangement joins TRBV2 to TRBJ2-3; 8 bases are a match to TRBD2. CDR1 and CDR2 from the germline V gene are SNHLY and FYNNEI. This CDR3 is built from 14 residues. After removal of 2 bases from V and 3 bases from J, the junction contained 1 base not matched to a gene. CDR3 amino acids: CASSERLATDTQYF. CDR3 coding DNA: TGTGCCAGCAGTGAAAGACTAGCGACAGATACGCAGTATTTT.

The chain is built from TRBV19 and TRBJ1-5; D perhaps matches TRBD1 (6 bases). V was clipped by 8 bases and J by 5 bases, with 13 bases between them. CDR3 length: 13 residues. From germline, CDR1 is LNHDA and CDR2 SQIVND (reference sequence). CDR3 sequence: CASAQGLHQPQHF. The CDR3 nucleotides are TGTGCCAGTGCGCAGGGGTTGCATCAGCCCCAGCATTTT.

The chain recombines TRBV27 with TRBJ1-6, with 8 bases lining up with TRBD1. The CDR3 covers 14 residues. J was trimmed by 7 bases and V by 5 bases; bases with no gene match: 4. The germline gives CDR1 MNHEY, CDR2 SMNVEV (reference sequence). CDR3 sequence reads: CASSRDRRNSPLHF. CDR3 nucleotides: TGTGCCAGCAGTCGGGACAGGCGGAATTCACCCCTCCACTTT.

Only one count was recorded for this clone. The chain joins TRBV7-9 to TRBJ1-1; D not certain. Trimming pared 3 bases from V and 5 bases from J, leaving 10 bases between. In germline, CDR1 is SEHNR, CDR2 FQNEAQ (reference sequence). The CDR3 has 13 residues. CDR3 nucleotide sequence: TGTGCCAGCAGCTTCCGGGGAAGGACTGAAGCTTTCTTT. Translated, it gives CASSFRGRTEAFF.

V is TRBV4-2 and J is TRBJ2-1; D gene uncertain. This CDR3 has 12 residues. V lost 0 bases and J lost 7, with 4 bases in between. CDR1 is LGHNA, CDR2 YNFKEQ, per germline. The CDR3 nucleotides are TGTGCCAGCAGCCAAGAGGCGAATGAGCAGTTCTTC. It yields the protein CASSQEANEQFF.

The table lists this clone with a count of one. J is TRBJ1-6 and V is TRBV7-6; D gene uncertain. CDR3 length: 17 residues. The V end lost 1 base, the J end lost 0 bases, and 10 bases lay between the germline ends. The germline CDR1 and CDR2 sequences are SGHVS and FNYEAQ. The CDR3: CASSLDTVSSYNSPLHF. In DNA, the CDR3 is TGTGCCAGCAGCTTAGACACGGTCAGCTCCTATAATTCACCCCTCCACTTT.

The rearrangement uses TRBV18 and TRBJ1-3, with 10 nucleotides matching TRBD1. The V gene end was trimmed by 1 base and the J gene end by 2 bases; junction bases not matched to a gene: 5. The length of the CDR3 is 17 residues. CDR1 and CDR2 (germline): KGHSH, LQKENI. CDR3 DNA: TGTGCCAGCTCACCACTGGGGGACAGGGGACCTGGAAACACCATATATTTT. This translates into CASSPLGDRGPGNTIYF.

The chain carries TRBV18 and TRBJ2-7; no firm D call. CDR3 length: 11 residues. V gave up 3 bases and J gave up 5 bases, with 5 bases separating them. The V gene's germline CDR1 is KGHSH and CDR2 LQKENI. CDR3 DNA: TGTGCCAGCTCACCTAAAAACGAGCAGTACTTC. This translates into CASSPKNEQYF. Using reference TRBV18 and TRBJ2-7 for the parts outside the CDR3, the full variable domain is NAGVMQNPRHLVRRRGQEARLRCSPMKGHSHVYWYRQLPEEGLKFMVYLQKENIIDESGMPKERFSAEFPKEGPSILRIQQVVRGDSAAYFCASSPKNEQYFGPGTRLTVT.

The rearrangement uses TRBV9 and TRBJ1-1; a possible D gene is TRBD1 (5 bases). The CDR3 covers 16 residues. Germline V gives CDR1 SGDLS, CDR2 YYNGEE. V was trimmed by 0 bases and J by 5 bases, leaving 17 bases between them. This CDR3 is CASSVAPTDLGTEAFF. DNA for the CDR3: TGTGCCAGCAGCGTAGCCCCGACAGATCTGGGGACTGAAGCTTTCTTT.

This clone has just a few counts. The J gene is TRBJ1-6, the V gene TRBV11-1; no clear D gene. Trimming cost V 0 bases and J 9 bases, with 6 bases left between them. Germline values: CDR1 SGHAT, CDR2 FQDESV (reference sequence). The CDR3 has 13 residues. CDR3 DNA sequence: TGTGCCAGCAGCTTAGCGGGGTTTTCACCCCTCCACTTT. This sequence encodes CASSLAGFSPLHF. The variable domain in full, completed from reference TRBV11-1 and TRBJ1-6, reads EAEVAQSPRYKITEKSQAVAFWCDPISGHATLYWYRQILGQGPELLVQFQDESVVDDSQLPKDRFSAERLKGVDSTLKIQPAELGDSAMYLCASSLAGFSPLHFGNGTRLTVT.

A few counts support this clone. The J gene is TRBJ1-3, the V gene TRBV2, with D possibly TRBD1 on 5 matching bases. V was pared by 4 bases and J by 1 base, with 8 bases between. This CDR3 has 14 amino acids. Germline V gene data show CDR1 as SNHLY and CDR2 as FYNNEI. The DNA of the CDR3 is TGTGCCAGCAGTGCGACAGCGTCTGGAAACACCATATATTTT. Translating it yields CASSATASGNTIYF.

The chain uses TRBV2 and TRBJ2-5; 10 positions match TRBD1. There are 15 residues in the CDR3. V lost 4 bases, J lost 4 bases, and 6 bases stayed unmatched. CDR1 and CDR2 (germline): SNHLY, FYNNEI. CDR3 coding DNA: TGTGCCAGCAGTGGTGACAGGGGGCGTAGAGAGACCCAGTACTTC. It codes for CASSGDRGRRETQYF.

The V and J genes are TRBV11-3 and TRBJ2-1, with 7 bases aligning to TRBD1. Per germline, CDR1 SGHNT and CDR2 YENEEA. The CDR3 has 15 residues. The ends lost 5 bases at V and 5 bases at J; junction bases unmatched: 9. The CDR3 loop is CASSPSGGPNNEQFF. The CDR3 DNA reads as TGTGCCAGCAGCCCGTCAGGGGGACCTAACAATGAGCAGTTCTTC. Based on the CDR3 plus reference TRBV11-3 and TRBJ2-1, the full variable domain is EAGVVQSPRYKIIEKKQPVAFWCNPISGHNTLYWYLQNLGQGPELLIRYENEEAVDDSQLPKDRFSAERLKGVDSTLKIQPAELGDSAVYLCASSPSGGPNNEQFFGPGTRLTVL.